A selection of T cell receptor beta chains follows, all from one sample in a study of T cell repertoires in cytomegalovirus infection. TCRdb called the reads again in MiXCR, with one record for every CDR3 protein. Of approximately 700,000 distinct CDR3 sequences listed, 35% are singletons. The sample was PBMCs. These receptors all stem from a human donor in good health (CMV status not recorded). Some clones in this sample may be carry-over from other donors' samples. The CDR3 runs from the conserved cysteine through the conserved F or W. D genes are given only for firm matches. Where a row states a size, it is once, few, many or the class of an expanded clone; other rows omit it.

d_call: NA; j_call: TRBJ1-1; clone_size: few; v_call: TRBV29-1; cdr3_aa: CSAYWWGAATEAFF; cdr3_nt: TGCAGCGCCTATTGGTGGGGGGCGGCCACTGAAGCTTTCTTT
d_call: NA; j_call: TRBJ2-4; clone_size: NA; v_call: TRBV13; cdr3_aa: CASSRGTGDAGLAKNSQYF; cdr3_nt: TGTGCCAGCAGCCGAGGGACAGGGGACGCGGGACTAGCCAAAAACAGTCAGTACTTC
d_call: TRBD1; j_call: TRBJ1-6; clone_size: NA; v_call: TRBV13; cdr3_aa: CASSMYRGSYNSPLHF; cdr3_nt: TGTGCCAGCAGCATGTACAGGGGTTCCTATAATTCACCCCTCCACTTT
d_call: TRBD1; j_call: TRBJ2-5; clone_size: NA; v_call: TRBV7-8; cdr3_aa: CASSSGQVFRETQYF; cdr3_nt: TGTGCCAGCAGCTCGGGACAGGTGTTTAGGGAGACCCAGTACTTC
d_call: TRBD1; j_call: TRBJ1-5; clone_size: few; v_call: TRBV24-1; cdr3_aa: CATSDRTGVGQPQHF; cdr3_nt: TGTGCCACCAGTGACCGGACAGGGGTAGGGCAGCCCCAGCATTTT
d_call: NA; j_call: TRBJ2-1; clone_size: few; v_call: TRBV19; cdr3_aa: CASSMVGGGAYNEQFF; cdr3_nt: TGTGCCAGTAGTATGGTCGGTGGCGGGGCTTACAATGAGCAGTTCTTC
d_call: NA; j_call: TRBJ1-1; clone_size: few; v_call: TRBV6-6; cdr3_aa: CASSLAHRAEAFF; cdr3_nt: TGTGCCAGCAGCCTCGCACATAGGGCTGAAGCTTTCTTT
d_call: NA; j_call: TRBJ2-7; clone_size: few; v_call: TRBV7-8; cdr3_aa: CASSLAQTDFTGSSYF; cdr3_nt: TGTGCCAGCAGCTTAGCGCAGACGGATTTTACGGGCAGTTCGTACTTC
d_call: TRBD1; j_call: TRBJ2-7; clone_size: NA; v_call: TRBV10-3; cdr3_aa: CAINPGTGLGEQYF; cdr3_nt: TGTGCCATCAACCCCGGGACAGGGCTGGGCGAGCAGTACTTC
d_call: NA; j_call: TRBJ2-5; clone_size: few; v_call: TRBV18; cdr3_aa: CASSRSTGVSVETQYF; cdr3_nt: TGTGCCAGCTCACGATCGACAGGAGTAAGTGTGGAGACCCAGTACTTC
d_call: NA; j_call: TRBJ1-5; clone_size: NA; v_call: TRBV10-3; cdr3_aa: CAMITGAASNQPQHF; cdr3_nt: TGTGCCATGATTACCGGTGCAGCTTCCAATCAGCCCCAGCATTTT
d_call: TRBD2; j_call: TRBJ2-1; clone_size: NA; v_call: TRBV10-3; cdr3_aa: CAISRTSGRDSEQFF; cdr3_nt: TGTGCCATCAGCCGGACTAGCGGGAGGGATAGTGAGCAGTTCTTC
d_call: NA; j_call: TRBJ2-5; clone_size: few; v_call: TRBV7-9; cdr3_aa: CASQRSSQETQYF; cdr3_nt: TGTGCCAGCCAAAGGAGCAGCCAAGAGACCCAGTACTTC
d_call: NA; j_call: TRBJ2-7; clone_size: NA; v_call: TRBV18; cdr3_aa: CASSPTGRPSYEQYF; cdr3_nt: TGTGCCAGCTCACCGACGGGACGCCCGTCCTACGAGCAGTACTTC
d_call: NA; j_call: TRBJ2-3; clone_size: few; v_call: TRBV14; cdr3_aa: CASSRFGDTQYF; cdr3_nt: TGTGCCAGCAGCCGTTTCGGAGATACGCAGTATTTT
d_call: TRBD2; j_call: TRBJ2-5; clone_size: NA; v_call: TRBV6-1; cdr3_aa: CASSGPLAGTSGAQYF; cdr3_nt: TGTGCCAGCAGTGGGCCTCTAGCGGGGACCTCCGGGGCCCAGTACTTC
d_call: NA; j_call: TRBJ2-2; clone_size: NA; v_call: TRBV7-7; cdr3_aa: CASSSELGAGELFF; cdr3_nt: TGTGCTAGCAGCTCGGAGCTCGGGGCCGGGGAGCTGTTTTTT
d_call: NA; j_call: TRBJ2-7; clone_size: few; v_call: TRBV5-6; cdr3_aa: CASSLVWHEQYF; cdr3_nt: TGTGCCAGCAGCTTGGTGTGGCACGAGCAGTACTTC
d_call: TRBD2; j_call: TRBJ2-1; clone_size: few; v_call: TRBV6-2/TRBV6-3; cdr3_aa: CASNGGGAGLAYNEQFF; cdr3_nt: TGTGCCAGCAACGGGGGGGGAGCGGGGCTGGCCTACAATGAGCAGTTCTTC
d_call: TRBD1; j_call: TRBJ2-7; clone_size: once; v_call: TRBV7-2; cdr3_aa: CASSSTGWHYEKYF; cdr3_nt: TGTGCCAGCAGCTCGACAGGGTGGCACTACGAGAAGTACTTC
d_call: NA; j_call: TRBJ1-3; clone_size: NA; v_call: TRBV28; cdr3_aa: CASSLLGGNSGNTIYF; cdr3_nt: TGTGCCAGCAGTTTATTGGGCGGGAACTCTGGAAACACCATATATTTT
d_call: NA; j_call: TRBJ1-1; clone_size: NA; v_call: TRBV6-5; cdr3_aa: CASSYYPDTEAFF; cdr3_nt: TGTGCCAGCAGTTACTACCCTGACACTGAAGCTTTCTTT
d_call: NA; j_call: TRBJ1-6; clone_size: NA; v_call: TRBV5-1; cdr3_aa: CASSFTSSYNSPLHF; cdr3_nt: TGCGCCAGCAGCTTCACTAGCTCCTATAATTCACCCCTCCACTTT
d_call: TRBD2; j_call: TRBJ2-5; clone_size: few; v_call: TRBV25-1; cdr3_aa: CASSEWGLAGQQETQYF; cdr3_nt: TGTGCCAGCAGTGAATGGGGACTAGCGGGGCAGCAAGAGACCCAGTACTTC
d_call: NA; j_call: TRBJ1-1; clone_size: NA; v_call: TRBV19; cdr3_aa: CASTLGVGRSTEAFF; cdr3_nt: TGTGCCAGTACCCTCGGCGTGGGTAGGAGCACTGAAGCTTTCTTT
d_call: NA; j_call: TRBJ1-2; clone_size: NA; v_call: TRBV6-6; cdr3_aa: CASSSHLQGTLHYGYTF; cdr3_nt: TGTGCCAGCAGCTCCCATTTACAGGGAACCCTTCACTATGGCTACACCTTC
d_call: NA; j_call: TRBJ2-3; clone_size: NA; v_call: TRBV23-1; cdr3_aa: CASSLRGFRTDTQYF; cdr3_nt: TGCGCCAGCAGTCTGCGGGGTTTTCGCACAGATACGCAGTATTTT
d_call: NA; j_call: TRBJ2-5; clone_size: few; v_call: TRBV12-3/TRBV12-4; cdr3_aa: CASTPRGETQYF; cdr3_nt: TGTGCCAGCACCCCCCGGGGGGAGACCCAGTACTTC